Shown below are 26 T cell receptor beta chains from a single sample sequenced in a study of shared clonotypes between healthy human individuals. Clones were read by immunoSEQ multiplex PCR, and TCRdb kept only the in-frame ones, dropping some. The sample lists around 2,000,000 clones; 85% to 95% were seen once. Source material: naive CD4+ T cells sorted from blood. Subset given: CD45RA+ positively selected. The receptor source for this set is a man aged 18 to 30 in good health.

This chain uses TRBV25-1 with TRBJ2-7; 11 nucleotides match TRBD2. Germline V lookup: CDR1 MGHDK, CDR2 SYGVNS. The ends lost 5 bases at V and 6 bases at J; junction bases unmatched: 6. The CDR3 length is 14 residues. The CDR3 region is CASSIAGGPPEQYF. CDR3 nucleotides: TGTGCCAGCAGTATAGCGGGAGGGCCTCCCGAGCAGTACTTC.

The chain has TRBV5-1 and TRBJ2-3, with 7 bases that match TRBD1. CDR3 length: 15 amino acids. The V segment lost 2 bases and the J segment 2 bases; nucleotides outside the gene matches: 5. Germline V gene lookup returns CDR1 SGHRS and CDR2 YFSETQ. The CDR3 DNA reads TGCGCCAGCAGCTTACGGGACAGCACCACAGATACGCAGTATTTT. Residues: CASSLRDSTTDTQYF. Filled out from reference TRBV5-1 and TRBJ2-3, the complete variable domain reads KAGVTQTPRYLIKTRGQQVTLSCSPISGHRSVSWYQQTPGQGLQFLFEYFSETQRNKGNFPGRFSGRQFSNSRSEMNVSTLELGDSALYLCASSLRDSTTDTQYFGPGTRLTVL.

Comment on this clone: Different DNA sequences within this sample yield the same CDR3. The chain joins TRBV6-5 to TRBJ1-1; D is perhaps TRBD1 (6 bases). Germline assignment: CDR1 MNHEY and CDR2 SVGAGI. The CDR3 runs to 13 residues. Trimming pared 8 bases from V and 0 bases from J, leaving 10 bases between. CDR3 DNA sequence: TGTGCCAGCGGTAGACAGGTGAACACTGAAGCTTTCTTT. Protein product: CASGRQVNTEAFF.

The genes are TRBV10-2 and TRBJ1-1; perhaps TRBD1 as D (6 bases). Between the trimmed V and J ends, which lost 5 bases and 5 bases, there was a span of 12 bases. Germline V CDR1 and CDR2: WSHSY, SAAADI. There are 13 residues in the CDR3. The CDR3 nucleotides are TGCGCCAGCAGTATACAGGGAGTAACTGAAGCTTTCTTT. Its protein is CASSIQGVTEAFF.

The rearrangement uses TRBV18 and TRBJ2-7; 9 bases are shared with TRBD2. This CDR3 comprises 14 residues. Germline CDR1 reads KGHSH; CDR2 reads LQKENI. J gave up 5 bases and V 3 bases, and 5 bases lay outside the gene matches. The CDR3 region is CASSPSGRGHEQYF. The CDR3 DNA sequence: TGTGCCAGCTCACCTAGCGGGAGAGGCCACGAGCAGTACTTC.

This rearrangement joins TRBV5-4 to TRBJ2-1; no definite D call. V was shortened by 0 bases and J by 8 bases, with 12 bases between the two germline ends. The CDR3 extends over 14 amino acids. CDR1 and CDR2 (germline): SGHNT, YYREEE (reference sequence). CDR3: CASSLVNIGDEQFF. In DNA, the CDR3 is TGTGCCAGCAGCTTGGTTAATATAGGCGATGAGCAGTTCTTC.

The chain joins TRBV5-8 to TRBJ2-2; D perhaps matches TRBD2 (6 bases). Trimming shortened V by 4 bases and J by 6 bases, and 13 bases separated the two germline ends. CDR3 length equals 14 residues. Germline V gene data show CDR1 as SGHTS and CDR2 as YDEGEE. Here the CDR3 reads CASSELARAGELFF. CDR3 bases: TGTGCCAGCAGCGAGCTAGCGAGAGCCGGGGAGCTGTTTTTT.

The rearrangement links TRBV10-3 to TRBJ2-7; 10 bases are a match to TRBD2. This CDR3 contains 13 residues. CDR1 and CDR2 from the germline V gene are ENHRY and SYGVKD. V was pared by 4 bases and J by 5 bases, with 2 bases of the junction left unmatched. Written as DNA, the CDR3 is TGTGCCATCAGTGCTAGCGGGAGTAACGAGCAGTACTTC. Translated: CAISASGSNEQYF.

The chain has TRBV4-3 and TRBJ2-7; 8 bases align to TRBD2. The CDR3 runs 15 residues. CDR1 and CDR2 from the germline V gene are LGHNA and YSLEER. The V and J ends lost 2 bases and 4 bases, in that order; junction bases with no gene match: 7. CDR3 sequence reads: CASSQLLAEGYEQYF. The CDR3 DNA is TGCGCCAGCAGCCAATTACTAGCGGAGGGGTACGAGCAGTACTTC.

The chain combines TRBV5-5 with TRBJ2-2; TRBD2 might be the D (6 bases). CDR1 is SGHKS and CDR2 is YYEKEE in the germline V gene (reference sequence). With 4 bases removed from V and 0 bases from J, the gap between germline ends came to 13 bases. The CDR3 extends over 16 amino acids. The CDR3 DNA reads TGTGCCAGCAGCAACTCGGGACTGCCGAACACCGGGGAGCTGTTTTTT. Translating it yields CASSNSGLPNTGELFF.

V and J are TRBV2 and TRBJ1-2, with D possibly TRBD1 on 5 matching bases. The ends were cut back, 4 bases at V and 8 bases at J, with 11 bases in the middle. CDR3 length equals 12 residues. Germline CDR1 reads SNHLY; CDR2 reads FYNNEI. The CDR3 DNA reads TGTGCCAGCAGTGTAGCAGGGAGAGGCTACACCTTC. Protein product: CASSVAGRGYTF.

V usage is TRBV5-4 and J usage is TRBJ2-4, with 9 bases fitting TRBD2. The CDR3 has 15 residues. V shed 0 bases, J shed 5 bases, and the junction held 3 bases outside the gene matches. Germline loops: CDR1 SGHNT, CDR2 YYREEE (reference sequence). CDR3 nucleotide sequence: TGTGCCAGCAGCTTGGGCGGCGGGGGGGAAAACATTCAGTACTTC. Its protein product is CASSLGGGGENIQYF.

The rearrangement links TRBV6-4 to TRBJ2-5, with D perhaps given as TRBD1 or TRBD2 (5 bases each). The CDR3 runs to 14 residues. Germline V CDR1 and CDR2: MRHNA, SNTAGT. The V and J ends lost 4 bases and 3 bases respectively, with 12 bases between them. The CDR3, as DNA: TGTGCCAGCAGTGGGGTGGGACGAGAAGAGACCCAGTACTTC. It is translated as CASSGVGREETQYF.

The V and J genes are TRBV28 and TRBJ1-5, with 7 bases that match TRBD1. CDR1 MDHEN and CDR2 SYDVKM come from the germline V gene. The V segment lost 6 bases and the J segment 2 bases; nucleotides outside the gene matches: 4. The CDR3 runs to 14 residues. This CDR3 reads CASSRGYGNQPQHF. The CDR3 DNA is TGTGCCAGCAGCAGGGGGTATGGCAATCAGCCCCAGCATTTT.

In its sample, this clone was seen once. The junction differs from germline at one of its ends, possibly a read error. The chain uses TRBV10-3 and TRBJ1-1, with 8 bases fitting TRBD1. This CDR3 is 16 amino acids long. Germline-derived CDR1 and CDR2 are ENHRY and SYGVKD. The CDR3 bases are TGTGCCAGCAGTGAAGCCGCAGGGGGCCCGAGCACTGAAGCTTTCTTT. This encodes CASSEAAGGPSTEAFF.

The chain carries TRBV6-5 and TRBJ2-5, with TRBD1 matching over 9 bases. The CDR3 totals 14 residues. Germline CDR1 and CDR2: MNHEY and SVGAGI. The V segment lost 2 bases and the J segment 5 bases; nucleotides outside the gene matches: 3. The CDR3 region is CASSYAGQGETQYF. Here the CDR3 DNA reads TGTGCCAGCAGTTACGCGGGACAGGGTGAGACCCAGTACTTC.

This chain links TRBV30 with TRBJ1-3; D unresolved. CDR1 is GTSNPN, CDR2 SVGIG, per germline (reference sequence). CDR3 size: 16 residues. The V end was cut by 0 bases, the J end by 4 bases, with 16 bases between. CDR3 in amino acids: CAWSVQVGTSGNTIYF. The DNA of the CDR3 is TGTGCCTGGAGTGTACAAGTGGGCACCTCCGGAAACACCATATATTTT.

The chain couples TRBV27 to TRBJ2-3, with no clear D. Germline V lookup: CDR1 MNHEY, CDR2 SMNVEV (reference sequence). Trimming cost V 5 bases and J 2 bases, with 8 bases left between them. This CDR3 has 13 amino acids. CDR3 DNA sequence: TGTGCCAGCAGTCCCTACTACACAGATACGCAGTATTTT. Translated: CASSPYYTDTQYF.

V usage is TRBV18 and J usage is TRBJ1-6, with no clear D. The CDR3 covers 14 residues. With 3 bases removed from V and 8 bases from J, the gap between germline ends came to 11 bases. Germline values: CDR1 KGHSH, CDR2 LQKENI. CDR3 in amino acids: CASSPPILDSPLHF. In DNA form, the CDR3 reads TGTGCCAGCTCACCTCCCATACTGGATTCACCCCTCCACTTT.

The rearrangement links TRBV6-5 to TRBJ1-2; 9 bases align to TRBD1. The V and J ends lost 6 bases and 7 bases, in that order; junction bases with no gene match: 9. Germline-derived CDR1 and CDR2 are MNHEY and SVGAGI. The CDR3 has 14 amino acids. The CDR3 spells CASRPGQGKSGYTF. Written as DNA, the CDR3 is TGTGCCAGCAGACCTGGACAGGGGAAGAGTGGCTACACCTTC.

The chain employs TRBV6-5 and TRBJ2-1; 11 bases are shared with TRBD2. This CDR3 contains 15 residues. With V trimmed by 8 bases and J by 4 bases, 7 bases remained unmatched. Germline V gives CDR1 MNHEY, CDR2 SVGAGI. The chain's CDR3 is CASAMTSGVYNEQFF. The CDR3 bases are TGTGCCAGCGCAATGACTAGCGGGGTATACAATGAGCAGTTCTTC.

In the case of this clone: This same CDR3 is encoded by further DNA sequences in the sample. This chain links TRBV19 with TRBJ2-1; no clear D gene. The germline gives CDR1 LNHDA, CDR2 SQIVND (reference sequence). The length of the CDR3 is 11 residues. V dropped 8 bases and J dropped 6 bases, with 8 bases sitting between them. CDR3 bases: TGTGCCAGTTCCCCGGGCAATGAGCAGTTCTTC. This codes for CASSPGNEQFF.

This clone showed up just once. CDR3 DNA: TGCGCCAGCTCAATGGGGACATTGAACACTGAAGCTTTCTTT. Translation: CASSMGTLNTEAFF. J is TRBJ1-1 and V is TRBV10-2; TRBD1 might be the D (6 bases). Trimming left V 8 bases short and J 0 bases short, with 13 bases between. This CDR3 is built from 14 residues. CDR1 and CDR2 from the germline V gene are WSHSY and SAAADI.

The rearrangement uses TRBV6-6 and TRBJ1-1, with a possible D match to TRBD1 (5 bases). The V end lost 2 bases, the J end lost 0 bases, and 13 bases lay between the germline ends. This CDR3 contains 16 residues. Looked up from germline, CDR1 is MNHNY and CDR2 is SVGAGI (reference sequence). This chain's CDR3 is CASSYGPGGVNTEAFF. DNA of the CDR3: TGTGCCAGCAGTTACGGGCCCGGGGGGGTGAACACTGAAGCTTTCTTT.

The genes are TRBV5-6 and TRBJ2-2, with TRBD1 identical over 9 bases. The trim removed 4 bases at V and 0 bases at J, leaving 4 bases unmatched. Per germline, CDR1 SGHDT and CDR2 YYEEEE. The CDR3 spans 16 residues. CDR3 coding DNA: TGTGCCAGCAGCCCGAGACAGGGGGCGAACACCGGGGAGCTGTTTTTT. It yields the protein CASSPRQGANTGELFF. The variable domain in full, with the rest retrieved from reference TRBV5-6 and TRBJ2-2, is DAGVTQSPTHLIKTRGQQVTLRCSPKSGHDTVSWYQQALGQGPQFIFQYYEEEERQRGNFPDRFSGHQFPNYSSELNVNALLLGDSALYLCASSPRQGANTGELFFGEGSRLTVL.

The chain links TRBV9 to TRBJ2-1, with D unresolved. V lost 0 bases, J lost 13 bases, and 11 bases lay in between. CDR1 SGDLS and CDR2 YYNGEE come from the germline V gene. The CDR3 length is 12 residues. CDR3 sequence (DNA): TGTGCCAGCAGCGTAGGGGATAGGAACCAGTTCTTC. It encodes CASSVGDRNQFF.